This T cell receptor (beta chain) was retrieved from a study of cytomegalovirus exposure and HLA in healthy donors listed by TCRdb under 2017. For the study in its entirety: According to an earlier analysis of 587 of the donors, roughly 180 million T cells yielded roughly 110 million unique TCR beta sequences and about 280 Gb of sequence data. About 300 gigabases of sequencing data and approximately 91 million unique TCR sequences made up an early release that covered 640 HLA-typed donors. Among the approximately 420 genotyped donors, 75% to 90% belonged to the genetic ancestry cluster associated with self-reported Caucasian donors. The study aimed to test whether signatures of past pathogen exposure could be identified by cataloging public T cell receptors. Using immunosequencing, the study profiled T cell repertoires from 550 to 750 subjects and related those repertoires to cytomegalovirus serostatus. A separate validation cohort of about 110 different subjects was used in addition to the roughly 670-subject first cohort. To predict cytomegalovirus infection status, the study combined high-throughput TCR immunosequencing, statistical association of individual TCRs with disease status, and machine learning. A later analysis re-analyzed previously published TCR beta repertoires from 500 to 700 donors and added high-resolution HLA genotyping to study TCR occurrence patterns. Rather than drawing on any new phenotypic data, the later analysis identified candidate immune exposures from TCR beta sequences and the way those sequences occurred across donors. In an earlier analysis of several hundred of the donors, high-throughput TCR beta sequencing was used to judge whether each TCR beta V gene segment behaved as functional or pseudogenic. Alongside the repertoire data, information on donor age, sex, ethnicity and CMV serostatus was compiled. A later genetic analysis used genome-wide SNP genotypes for about 65% of the 666 donors, treating that subset as a discovery cohort. Every repertoire in the discovery cohort had been generated on one and the same sequencing platform. HLA typing included class I and class II loci at four-digit resolution. The number of donors typed differed by locus, with roughly 620-630 for A, B, C, DRB1 and DQB1, roughly 550 for DQA1, approximately 580 for DPA1, and some 440 for DPB1. About 5 DR-DQ haplotypes were handled as single units for association and clustering, since linkage in the cohort was strong. Among about 400 genotyped donors of the cohort, an average of roughly 230,000 unique TCR beta nucleotide sequences was sequenced per donor, of which about 19% were non-productive. Broad study findings and their caveats: In an earlier analysis of more than 500 of the donors, most TCR beta V segments appeared in productive rearrangements about 87% or about 30% of the time, broadly matching IMGT annotations. Across donors, most TCR sequences were observed very rarely, whereas some public TCRs were present in many individuals. A later genetic analysis associated a missense DCLRE1C variant with V-gene and J-gene trimming of TCR beta chains, and an independent cohort replicated the association. The presence/absence analyses assumed that sequencing depth was roughly uniform across donors, and that assumption may not be true. When HLA alleles, especially DR and DQ, strongly co-occurred, attributing TCR associations to individual alleles was difficult. Linkage disequilibrium might explain the correlated functional status among segregating V segments, but an unknown experimental factor could not be ruled out. It was suggested by the authors that the approach could potentially be generalized to other disease states and immunological phenotypes. For the cohort, immune exposure information was limited to CMV serostatus. The earlier analysis of 450 to 700 of the donors excluded about 16 rarely observed V segments, including chromosome 9 orphons, because counts were too low. In both the original and validation cohorts, the classifier was reported to diagnose cytomegalovirus status with high specificity and sensitivity. In this cohort, only TCR beta chains were sequenced, and detectable features were limited by the absence of alpha or paired-chain data. A later analysis associated about 17,000 TCR beta sequences with specific HLA alleles at a false discovery rate of 0.05. In the study, some 160 TCR beta chains were listed as associated with cytomegalovirus. Some IMGT-functional V segments, including TRBV6-2 and TRBV6-3, could not be told apart with the 87-base-pair reads, so those segments were excluded. Because HLA typing was missing for some donors at each locus, association tests included only the typed subset. According to a later analysis, parvovirus B19, influenza, CMV and Epstein-Barr virus appeared linked to several top co-occurrence clusters. A later analysis found that most CMV-associated TCR beta chains appeared HLA-restricted, with HLA associations seemingly driven largely by CMV exposure. In a later genetic analysis, fewer N-insertions in productive TCRs were reported among donors in an Asian-associated ancestry cluster than the roughly 700-donor mean. A later analysis found that TCR association rates varied across HLA loci, with DRB1 alleles showing the most associated TCRs and HLA-C alleles the fewest. Three of the identified cytomegalovirus-associated TCR beta chains were confirmed in vitro to be specific for cytomegalovirus antigens. A further reported finding was that TCR beta sequences accurately predicted the HLA-A and HLA-B alleles for most subjects in the first cohort. The sequencing pipeline was judged likely to have produced a cluster of highly shared sequence variants as a technical artifact. In a later analysis, HLA-associated TCR beta chains were found to be more clonally expanded and to have lower generation probabilities than equally common non-associated chains.

In total, over 600 healthy bone marrow donors made up the cohort. At the time of sampling, every cohort member was nominally healthy, though immune exposures that went unrecorded were likely present. Of the approximately 610 cohort members, approximately 300 had positive CMV serostatus and roughly 330 had negative CMV serostatus, and CMV serostatus was not recorded for the donor. A peripheral blood sample was provided by each donor, and peripheral blood mononuclear cells were used for TCR beta sequencing. Genomic DNA extraction from the blood cell samples was performed with the Qiagen DNeasy Blood Extraction Kit. Libraries were made using the immunoSEQ multiplex PCR assay. The multiplex PCR relied on a mix of 60 forward primers for TCR Vbeta segments and 13 reverse primers for TCR Jbeta segments. A multiplex PCR assay on genomic DNA amplified the CDR3 region of rearranged TCR beta genes. The amplified TCR beta libraries were sequenced on the Illumina HiSeq System as 87-base-pair reads. In the authors' own workflow: A later analysis tallied about 77 million unique TCR beta chains across the 666 repertoires, and some 10 million of those chains were shared by two or more donors. A nearest-neighbor algorithm error-corrected the raw reads and collapsed the reads into unique sequences, merging closely related sequences to remove PCR and sequencing errors. CDR3 sequences were aligned to IMGT reference sequences to assign V, D and J gene segments. For a sequence to be retained, a match of at least six nucleotides to both a V gene segment and a J gene segment was required. Rearrangements were classified as productive when the CDR3 lacked stop codons and remained in frame with V and J, and all other rearrangements were classified as non-productive. CDR3 was defined by IMGT convention, running from the second conserved V-encoded cysteine to the conserved J-encoded phenylalanine. Sequences without an unambiguous match to a single V gene segment were excluded from the earlier analysis of a few hundred of the donors. In an earlier analysis of several hundred of the donors, V segments were called functional above 56.7% productive rearrangements and were called segregating when the between-donor standard deviation exceeded 5%. A statistical classification framework was built to diagnose cytomegalovirus status from the catalog of TCR beta chain sequences. In a later analysis, TCR nucleotide sequences were compared against IMGT/GENE-DB human TR gene sequences so that V and J genes could be assigned. A later analysis assigned CDR3 sequences and most-parsimonious VDJ recombination scenarios with the TCRdist pipeline. In a later analysis, each TCR beta chain was defined by its CDR3 amino acid sequence together with its V-gene family, and reads without a unique V-gene family were excluded. To address suspected cross-contamination and a sequencing artifact, a later analysis removed over 500 highly shared, low-generation-probability nucleotide sequences. For each public chain, a later analysis derived a clonal expansion index from normalized ranks of inferred template counts within each repertoire. In a later analysis, generation probabilities were computed using a VDJ recombination model fitted to out-of-frame rearrangements, and the results were checked against IGoR. A later analysis scored TCR-TCR, TCR-HLA and TCR-CMV co-occurrence with hypergeometric tests, applying a repertoire-size bias correction to TCR pairs. In a later analysis, false discovery rates were estimated by permuting HLA or CMV assignments 20 times. In a later analysis, co-occurring TCRs were grouped using DBSCAN, with TCRdist sequence similarity added in when clustering inside HLA-allele-positive subsets. For co-occurrence clustering, repertoires with fewer than 30,000 or more than 120,000 public chains were excluded, along with 4 to 6 repertoires with anomalous nucleotide sharing. TCRdb mirrors the immuneACCESS table, restricted to in-frame sequences. Some clones are absent from its copies; in checked studies, under half trace to an unresolved V gene, and the reason for the others is unknown. For V, J and clone size, that table is used; D and trimming come from the DNA. In all, the sample holds around 150,000 clones, and roughly 75% of those were seen once. About 4.3% of the sample rests with the top ten.

On this clone itself: The specificity of this receptor is unknown. Nothing much larger sits one base from this clone, and base qualities are not available.

CDR1 SQVTM and CDR2 ANQGSEA are derived from the germline V gene. There are 17 amino acids in the CDR3, from cysteine to phenylalanine inclusive. This entry keeps only the CDR3 DNA: 51 bases, framed from base 1. V is pruned by 0 bases and J by 2 bases, leaving 13 bases of the junction without a gene match. The clonotype originates from a man between 25 and 39 years old in good health. Material: PBMCs. Recombination joined TRBV29-1 with TRBJ2-7; 7 bases in between match TRBD2. The CDR3 reads CSVEDRSTLAAPYEQYF. The DNA reads as follows: TGCAGCGTTGAAGATAGGAGTACGCTAGCGGCTCCCTACGAGCAGTACTTC.